Shown below are 13 T cell receptor beta chains from a single sample sequenced in a study of blood T cell repertoires in COVID-19 (dated by TCRdb to between 2020 and 2021). Libraries were prepared through the immunoSEQ multiplex PCR assay. In TCRdb, the immuneACCESS table is reduced to in-frame sequences with V and J assigned. These tables do not hold every clone; where another copy was compared, an unresolved V gene accounts for under half, and the others remain unexplained. Here the sample has roughly 46,000 clones; around 90% occur a single time. The ten largest make up about a tenth of the sample. Sequencing was performed on peripheral blood. Receptors originate from a middle-aged man with active COVID-19.

This clone was detected only a few times. The chain combines TRBV5-1 with TRBJ2-7, with a weak D call TRBD1 (5 bases). Per the germline V gene, CDR1 is SGHRS and CDR2 is YFSETQ. Trimming took 4 bases from V and 3 from J, leaving 11 bases between them. This CDR3 has 13 residues. CDR3 in amino acids: CASSDGQGYEQYF. CDR3 sequence (DNA): TGCGCCAGCAGCGATGGGCAGGGCTACGAGCAGTACTTC.

The chain recombines TRBV6-5 with TRBJ2-1; 7 bases align to TRBD1. CDR1 is MNHEY and CDR2 is SVGAGI in the germline V gene. This CDR3 region has 14 residues. Trimming at V came to 7 bases and at J to 1 base, leaving 4 bases not matched to a gene. CDR3 bases: TGTGCCAGCAAAATGGACAGGTCCTACAATGAGCAGTTCTTC. Translating it yields CASKMDRSYNEQFF.

The chain carries TRBV5-1 and TRBJ2-1, with TRBD2 matching 12 bases. The CDR3 contains 14 residues. From germline, CDR1 is SGHRS and CDR2 YFSETQ. The ends lost 6 bases at V and 9 bases at J; junction bases unmatched: 7. The DNA for the CDR3 is TGCGCCAGCACTCTAGCGGGGGGGCCCGGTGAGCAGTTCTTC. Amino acids: CASTLAGGPGEQFF.

V and J are TRBV6-4 and TRBJ2-1; 10 bases agree with TRBD1. The V gene end was trimmed by 3 bases and the J gene end by 9 bases; junction bases not matched to a gene: 14. Germline loops: CDR1 MRHNA, CDR2 SNTAGT. The CDR3 loop spans 17 amino acids. Here the CDR3 reads CASSDWGSGTGVTEQFF. CDR3 sequence (DNA): TGTGCCAGCAGTGATTGGGGATCGGGGACAGGGGTGACTGAGCAGTTCTTC.

This chain joins TRBV7-9 and TRBJ2-3, with 8 bases fitting TRBD1. After removal of 5 bases from V and 3 bases from J, the junction contained 7 bases not matched to a gene. The CDR3 extends over 15 amino acids. Germline CDR1 SEHNR, CDR2 FQNEAQ (reference sequence). Written as DNA, the CDR3 is TGTGCCAGCAGCATTAACAGGGGGATGACAGATACGCAGTATTTT. This codes for CASSINRGMTDTQYF.

The chain links TRBV11-2 to TRBJ2-5; a possible D gene is TRBD1 (6 bases). The CDR3 totals 14 residues. The V gene's germline CDR1 is SGHAT and CDR2 FQNNGV. V shed 4 bases and J shed 3 bases, with 12 bases lying between them. CDR3 protein: CASSSDRSEETQYF. For the CDR3, the DNA is TGTGCCAGCAGCTCCGACAGGTCAGAAGAGACCCAGTACTTC.

The chain recombines TRBV21-1 with TRBJ1-4; no DNA check was done on the table's D call, TRBD1. TRBV21-1 is reported as a pseudogene. The CDR3 consists of 14 residues. The CDR3 spells CASSHRDRVEKLFF. Written as DNA, the CDR3 is TGTGCCAGCAGCCATCGGGACAGGGTGGAAAAACTGTTTTTT.

This chain uses TRBV2 with TRBJ1-4, with 7 nucleotides matching TRBD1. Unmatched junction bases numbered 4, after V lost 6 bases and J lost 0 bases. There are 15 residues in the CDR3. Germline V gene lookup returns CDR1 SNHLY and CDR2 FYNNEI. The chain's CDR3 is CASRRDSATNEKLFF. CDR3 coding DNA: TGTGCCAGCAGGAGGGACAGCGCAACTAATGAAAAACTGTTTTTT.

This chain uses TRBV7-3 with TRBJ2-1; 13 positions agree with TRBD2. Trimming took 1 base from V and 7 from J; bases not matched to a gene: 4. The CDR3 is 16 amino acids. Germline V CDR1 and CDR2: SGHTA, FQGTGA. CDR3: CASSLRLAGGTNEQFF. The CDR3 DNA is TGTGCCAGCAGCTTAAGACTAGCGGGGGGAACTAATGAGCAGTTCTTC. The full variable domain, rest sourced from reference TRBV7-3 and TRBJ2-1, is GAGVSQTPSNKVTEKGKYVELRCDPISGHTALYWYRQSLGQGPEFLIYFQGTGAADDSGLPNDRFFAVRPEGSVSTLKIQRTERGDSAVYLCASSLRLAGGTNEQFFGPGTRLTVL.

The chain recombines TRBV18 with TRBJ1-1, with TRBD1 identical over 7 bases. With V trimmed by 5 bases and J by 10 bases, 13 bases remained unmatched. This CDR3 is built from 14 residues. Germline CDR1 is KGHSH and CDR2 is LQKENI. CDR3 residues: CASSFDRDEFGAFF. CDR3 bases: TGTGCCAGCTCATTCGACAGGGACGAATTCGGAGCTTTCTTT.

The V gene is TRBV6-1, the J gene TRBJ1-2; D not resolved. Germline CDR1 and CDR2: MNHNS and SASEGT. V lost 2 bases and J 0 bases, leaving 13 bases between the germline ends. CDR3 length equals 16 residues. CDR3: CASSENRETANYGYTF. The CDR3 region has the DNA TGTGCCAGCAGTGAAAACAGAGAAACGGCTAACTATGGCTACACCTTC.

The genes are TRBV9 and TRBJ1-2, with no clear D. Germline V gene sequence: CDR1 SGDLS, CDR2 YYNGEE. Trimming shortened V by 5 bases and J by 8 bases, and 16 bases separated the two germline ends. CDR3 size: 13 residues. CDR3 in amino acids: CASSLRELGGYTF. In DNA form, the CDR3 reads TGTGCCAGCAGTCTAAGGGAACTAGGCGGCTACACCTTC.

The rearrangement joins TRBV27 to TRBJ1-2; D is perhaps TRBD1 (5 bases). The CDR3 has 14 residues. From germline, CDR1 is MNHEY and CDR2 SMNVEV (reference sequence). The germline V and J ends were trimmed by 6 bases and 7 bases, with 18 bases remaining between them. CDR3 amino acids: CASSLREGRGGYTF. The CDR3 bases are TGTGCCAGCAGCCTCCGGGAGGGAAGGGGTGGCTACACCTTC.